This is a list of T cell receptor beta chains from one sample in a study of T-cell reconstitution after alpha-beta-depleted transplantation in children. In TCRdb, the PCR reads were re-called with MiXCR into one record per CDR3 protein. The repertoire holds approximately 97,000 distinct CDR3 sequences, with about 6.8% as singletons. Here the sequenced sample was PBMCs, taken before TCRalphabeta/CD19-depleted stem cell transplant. Receptors were obtained from a boy between 2 and 15 years old with acute lymphoblastic leukemia, due to receive a stem cell transplant. CDR3s include the opening cysteine and the closing phenylalanine or tryptophan. The D gene is left open where the match is weak. Clone sizes are given selectively: once, few, many, or a class where the clone is expanded.

CDR3	DNA	V	length	size	J	D
CASSPAPGSNQPQHF	TGTGCCAGCAGCCCAGCCCCGGGTAGCAATCAGCCCCAGCATTTT	TRBV7-2	15	many	TRBJ1-5	.
CASSLRQGELNEQFF	TGTGCCAGCAGCTTGAGACAGGGGGAACTAAATGAGCAGTTCTTC	TRBV11-2	15	.	TRBJ2-1	TRBD1
CASSELQTGTGAYEQYF	TGTGCCAGCAGTGAACTACAAACCGGGACAGGGGCCTACGAGCAGTACTTC	TRBV6-1	17	few	TRBJ2-7	TRBD1
CASSAGQGVNQPQHF	TGTGCCAGTAGTGCGGGGCAGGGGGTTAATCAGCCCCAGCATTTT	TRBV19	15	few	TRBJ1-5	TRBD1
CASSYGNRGIEAFF	TGTGCCAGCAGTTACGGTAACAGGGGGATTGAAGCTTTCTTT	TRBV6-5	14	.	TRBJ1-1	TRBD1
CASRQGVGETQYF	TGTGCCAGCAGGCAGGGGGTTGGGGAGACCCAGTACTTC	TRBV3-1	13	.	TRBJ2-5	TRBD1
CASSKTGGTDTQYF	TGTGCCAGCAGTAAGACAGGGGGTACAGATACGCAGTATTTT	TRBV6-2/TRBV6-3	14	many	TRBJ2-3	TRBD1
CASSQQGQGIDEQYF	TGCGCCAGCAGCCAACAGGGACAGGGCATCGACGAGCAGTACTTC	TRBV4-3	15	many	TRBJ2-7	TRBD1
CASSQEPATGNEQFF	TGCGCCAGCAGCCAAGAGCCAGCGACGGGGAATGAGCAGTTCTTC	TRBV4-1	15	.	TRBJ2-1	.
CASPLPRRVKETQYF	TGTGCCAGCCCCCTACCAAGGCGGGTCAAAGAGACCCAGTACTTC	TRBV6-2/TRBV6-3	15	.	TRBJ2-5	.
CASSFSTGVVFYEQYF	TGTGCCAGCAGTTTCTCCACAGGGGTTGTGTTCTACGAGCAGTACTTC	TRBV12-3/TRBV12-4	16	.	TRBJ2-7	TRBD1
CASILGTGRNQPQHF	TGTGCCAGCATCCTAGGGACAGGTCGGAATCAGCCCCAGCATTTT	TRBV27	15	.	TRBJ1-5	TRBD1
CASSFLTSVTSKHTQYF	TGTGCCAGCAGTTTCCTAACTAGCGTCACTTCCAAACATACGCAGTATTTT	TRBV28	17	.	TRBJ2-3	TRBD2
CASSYDRAYNEQFF	TGTGCCAGCAGCTACGACAGGGCGTACAATGAGCAGTTCTTC	TRBV12-3/TRBV12-4	14	many	TRBJ2-1	TRBD1
CASSPSGTGFSYEQYF	TGTGCCAGCAGCCCTTCCGGGACAGGGTTTTCCTACGAGCAGTACTTC	TRBV3-1	16	.	TRBJ2-7	TRBD1
CASSFNRVDTEAFF	TGCGCCAGCAGCTTTAACAGGGTAGACACTGAAGCTTTCTTT	TRBV5-1	14	few	TRBJ1-1	.
CSARVTGVPTGELFF	TGCAGTGCTAGGGTTACAGGGGTTCCCACCGGGGAGCTGTTTTTT	TRBV20-1	15	many	TRBJ2-2	TRBD1
CASSLRPRGRETQYF	TGTGCCAGCAGCTTAAGGCCTCGGGGTCGGGAGACCCAGTACTTC	TRBV5-4	15	few	TRBJ2-5	.
CASSFSSGYANTGELFF	TGTGCCAGCAGCTTCTCTAGCGGGTACGCGAACACCGGGGAGCTGTTTTTT	TRBV7-2	17	.	TRBJ2-2	TRBD2
CASSEGHFYEQYF	TGTGCCAGCAGTGAAGGGCATTTTTACGAGCAGTACTTC	TRBV2	13	.	TRBJ2-7	.
CASSLGQYKNIQYF	TGTGCCAGCAGTTTGGGGCAGTACAAAAACATTCAGTACTTC	TRBV12-3/TRBV12-4	14	.	TRBJ2-4	.
CASSLIAGGLGEQFF	TGTGCCAGCAGTTTAATAGCGGGGGGGCTCGGTGAGCAGTTCTTC	TRBV12-3/TRBV12-4	15	.	TRBJ2-1	TRBD2
CASSPLTSGPDTQYF	TGCGCCAGCAGCCCCCTGACTAGCGGGCCAGATACGCAGTATTTT	TRBV5-1	15	many	TRBJ2-3	TRBD2
CAISESRTGGTEAFF	TGTGCCATCAGTGAGTCTCGGACAGGGGGCACTGAAGCTTTCTTT	TRBV10-3	15	few	TRBJ1-1	TRBD1